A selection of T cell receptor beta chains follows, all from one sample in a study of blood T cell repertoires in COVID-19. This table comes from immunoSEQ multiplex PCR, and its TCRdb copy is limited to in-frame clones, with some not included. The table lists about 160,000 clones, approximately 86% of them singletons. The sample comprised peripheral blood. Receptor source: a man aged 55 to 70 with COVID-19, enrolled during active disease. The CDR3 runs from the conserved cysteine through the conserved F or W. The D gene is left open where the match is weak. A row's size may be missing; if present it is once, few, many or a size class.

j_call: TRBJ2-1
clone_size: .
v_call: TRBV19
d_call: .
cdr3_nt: TGTGCCAGTAGTAACGAGGGTTTGCTAAATGAGCAGTTCTTC
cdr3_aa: CASSNEGLLNEQFF

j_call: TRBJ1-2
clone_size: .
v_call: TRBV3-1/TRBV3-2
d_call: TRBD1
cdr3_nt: TGTGCCAGCAGCCAAGGCGAGACAGGGGGCAAGGGCTACACCTTC
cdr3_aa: CASSQGETGGKGYTF

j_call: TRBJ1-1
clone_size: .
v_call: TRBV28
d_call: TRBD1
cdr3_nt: TGTGCCAGCAGTCTCACAGGGGGAAGTTCGGCTGAAGCTTTCTTT
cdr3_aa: CASSLTGGSSAEAFF

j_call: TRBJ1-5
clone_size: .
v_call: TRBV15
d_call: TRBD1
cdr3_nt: TGTGCCACCAGCAGGGCAGGACAGGGGGCAAATCAGCCCCAGCATTTT
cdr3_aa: CATSRAGQGANQPQHF

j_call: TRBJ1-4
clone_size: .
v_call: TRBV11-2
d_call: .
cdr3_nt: TGTGCCAGCAGCTTCCCAGGGCGGTCGGTTGAACTGTTTTTT
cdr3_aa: CASSFPGRSVELFF

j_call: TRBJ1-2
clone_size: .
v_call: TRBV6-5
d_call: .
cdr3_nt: TGTGCCAGCAGCTTTATTGGACAGCTTAACTATGGCTACACCTTC
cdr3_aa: CASSFIGQLNYGYTF

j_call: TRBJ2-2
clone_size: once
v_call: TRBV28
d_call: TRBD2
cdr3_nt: TGTGCCAGCAGCCCTCGGCGGGGGGGGAACACCGGGGAGCTGTTTTTT
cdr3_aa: CASSPRRGGNTGELFF

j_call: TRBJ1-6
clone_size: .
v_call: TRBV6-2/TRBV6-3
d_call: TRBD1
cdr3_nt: TGTGCCAGCAGTTACCAGGGACAGGGAAATTCACCCCTCCACTTT
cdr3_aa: CASSYQGQGNSPLHF

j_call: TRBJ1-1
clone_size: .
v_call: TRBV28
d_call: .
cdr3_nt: TGTGCCATCCTTCCGGCGGAGAACACTGAAGCTTTCTTT
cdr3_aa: CAILPAENTEAFF

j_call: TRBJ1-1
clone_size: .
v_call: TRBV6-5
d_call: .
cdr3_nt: TGTGCCAGCAGTTACTCGATTGGGGCGGGGGGCACTGAAGCTTTCTTT
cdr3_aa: CASSYSIGAGGTEAFF

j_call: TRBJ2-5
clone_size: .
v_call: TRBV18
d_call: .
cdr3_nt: TGTGCCAGCTCAGGTCGAGCTCGACAAGAGACCCAGTACTTC
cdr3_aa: CASSGRARQETQYF

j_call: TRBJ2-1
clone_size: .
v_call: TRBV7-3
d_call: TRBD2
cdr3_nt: TGTGCCAGCAGCTTAACCGGGACTAGGGGTGATGAGCAGTTCTTC
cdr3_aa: CASSLTGTRGDEQFF

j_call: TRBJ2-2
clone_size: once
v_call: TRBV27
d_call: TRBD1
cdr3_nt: TGTGCCAGCAGACCGGGGACAGGATGGAACACCGGGGAGCTGTTTTTT
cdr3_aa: CASRPGTGWNTGELFF

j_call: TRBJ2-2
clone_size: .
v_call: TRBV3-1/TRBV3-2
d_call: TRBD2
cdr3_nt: TGTGCCAGCAGCCGGACTAGCGGGGTCACCGGGGAGCTGTTTTTT
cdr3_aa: CASSRTSGVTGELFF

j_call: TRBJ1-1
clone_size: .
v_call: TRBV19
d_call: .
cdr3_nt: TGTGCCAGTAGCTTGACAGGACGTAACACTGAAGCTTTCTTT
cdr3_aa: CASSLTGRNTEAFF

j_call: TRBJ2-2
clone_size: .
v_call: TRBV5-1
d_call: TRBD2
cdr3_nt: TGCGCCAGCAGCTTGGCGACTAGCGTGATCACCGGGGAGCTGTTTTTT
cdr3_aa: CASSLATSVITGELFF

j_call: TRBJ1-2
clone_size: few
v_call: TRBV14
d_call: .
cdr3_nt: TGTGCCAGCAGCCCACCCGACAGGACATATGGCTACACCTTC
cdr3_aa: CASSPPDRTYGYTF

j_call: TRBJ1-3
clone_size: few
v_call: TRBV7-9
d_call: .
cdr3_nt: TGTGCCAGCAGCCCGCGGGGCGGCAGCTCTGGAAACACCATATATTTT
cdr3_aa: CASSPRGGSSGNTIYF

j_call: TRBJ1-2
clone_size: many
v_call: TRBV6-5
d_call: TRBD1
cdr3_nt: TGTGCCAGCAGTCCTGACAGGGGGGGTCATGGCTACACCTTC
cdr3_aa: CASSPDRGGHGYTF

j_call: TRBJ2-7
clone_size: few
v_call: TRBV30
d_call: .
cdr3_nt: TGTGCCTGGAGTAAAACTAGCAGCTACGAGCAGTACTTC
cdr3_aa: CAWSKTSSYEQYF

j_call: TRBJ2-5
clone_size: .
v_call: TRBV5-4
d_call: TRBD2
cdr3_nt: TGTGCCAGCAGCTTGGCGGGAGCGGGGGGGAAAGAGACCCAGTACTTC
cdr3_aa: CASSLAGAGGKETQYF

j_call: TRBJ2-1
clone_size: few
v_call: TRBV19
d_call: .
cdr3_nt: TGTGCCAGTAGTATAAAGCCAGGGGTAAGCGGTGAGCAGTTCTTC
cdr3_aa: CASSIKPGVSGEQFF

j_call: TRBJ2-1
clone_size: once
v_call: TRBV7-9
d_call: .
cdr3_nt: TGTGCCAGCAGCTTAGAGATGGTGGTCACTAAAATAAGGGGGGAGCAGTTCTTC
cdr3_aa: CASSLEMVVTKIRGEQFF

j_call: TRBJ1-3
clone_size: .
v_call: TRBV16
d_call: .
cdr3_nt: TGTGCCAGCAGCCCAAACAGGGATAGCTCTGGAAACACCATATATTTT
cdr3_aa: CASSPNRDSSGNTIYF

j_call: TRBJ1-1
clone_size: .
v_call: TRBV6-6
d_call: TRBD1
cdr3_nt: TGTGCCAGCAAACGACAGGGGCCCGATAACACTGAAGCTTTCTTT
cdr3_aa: CASKRQGPDNTEAFF

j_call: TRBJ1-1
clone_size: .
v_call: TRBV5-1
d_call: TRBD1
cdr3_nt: TGCGCCAGCAGCACGACAGGGAGCACTGAAGCTTTCTTT
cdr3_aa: CASSTTGSTEAFF

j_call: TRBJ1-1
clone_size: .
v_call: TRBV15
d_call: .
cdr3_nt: TGTGCCACCAGTGCGGGCGGTCGGATCACTGAAGCTTTCTTT
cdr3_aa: CATSAGGRITEAFF

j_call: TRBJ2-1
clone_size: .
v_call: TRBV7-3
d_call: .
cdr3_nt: TGTGCCAGCAGCTTCGACTACCAACCTTACAATGAGCAGTTCTTC
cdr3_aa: CASSFDYQPYNEQFF

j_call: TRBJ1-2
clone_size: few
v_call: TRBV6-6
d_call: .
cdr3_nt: TGTGCCAGCAGTTTCGGGAGGGTTGACACCTTC
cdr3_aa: CASSFGRVDTF

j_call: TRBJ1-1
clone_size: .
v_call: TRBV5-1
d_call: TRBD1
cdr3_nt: TGCGCCAGCAGCTTGGGGACAGGGCGCACTGAAGCTTTCTTT
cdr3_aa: CASSLGTGRTEAFF

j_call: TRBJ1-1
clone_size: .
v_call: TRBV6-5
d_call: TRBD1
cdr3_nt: TGTGCCAGCAACCCGGGACAGGGGTACACTGAAGCTTTCTTT
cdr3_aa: CASNPGQGYTEAFF

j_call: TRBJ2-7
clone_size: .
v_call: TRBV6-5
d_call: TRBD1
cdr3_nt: TGTGCCAGCAGGTTGGGACAGACCTACGAGCAGTACTTC
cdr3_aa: CASRLGQTYEQYF

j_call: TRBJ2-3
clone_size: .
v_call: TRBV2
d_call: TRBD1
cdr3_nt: TGTGCCAGCAGTAAGGGACAGGGGGCAGATACGCAGTATTTT
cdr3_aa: CASSKGQGADTQYF

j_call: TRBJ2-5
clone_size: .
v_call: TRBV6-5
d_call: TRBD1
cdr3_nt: TGTGCCAGCAGTTACTCGACAGGGGGGGGCCAAGAGACCCAGTACTTC
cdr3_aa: CASSYSTGGGQETQYF

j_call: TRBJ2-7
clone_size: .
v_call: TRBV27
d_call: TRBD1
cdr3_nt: TGTGCCAGCAGTACCCGGGACAGATCTAAGGGGGCCCTAGACGAGCAGTACTTC
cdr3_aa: CASSTRDRSKGALDEQYF

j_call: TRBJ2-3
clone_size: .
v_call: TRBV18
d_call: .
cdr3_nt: TGTGCCAGCTCACCATTCCAGGGCGCAGATACGCAGTATTTT
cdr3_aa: CASSPFQGADTQYF

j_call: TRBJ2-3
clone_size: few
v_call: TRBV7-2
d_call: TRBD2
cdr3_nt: TGTGCCAACACTGGGCTAGCGGGAGATCCAGATACGCAGTATTTT
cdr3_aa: CANTGLAGDPDTQYF

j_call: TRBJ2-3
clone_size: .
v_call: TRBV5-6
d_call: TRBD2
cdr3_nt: TGTGCCAGCAGCATCCGGACTAGCGGGCTTACGGATACGCAGTATTTT
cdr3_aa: CASSIRTSGLTDTQYF

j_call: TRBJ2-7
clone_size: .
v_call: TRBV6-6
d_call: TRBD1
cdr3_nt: TGTGCCAGCAGTTACTTGACAGGGGGCTTCTACGAGCAGTACTTC
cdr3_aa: CASSYLTGGFYEQYF

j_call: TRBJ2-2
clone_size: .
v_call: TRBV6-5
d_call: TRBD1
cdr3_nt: TGTGCCAGCTGTCCACAGGGGGTTACCGGGGAGCTGTTTTTT
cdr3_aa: CASCPQGVTGELFF

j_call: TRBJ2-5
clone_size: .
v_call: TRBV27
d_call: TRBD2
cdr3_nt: TGTGCCAGCAGTTTATCGGCTAGCGGGAGCCAAGAGACCCAGTACTTC
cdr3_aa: CASSLSASGSQETQYF

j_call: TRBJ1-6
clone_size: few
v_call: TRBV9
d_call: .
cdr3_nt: TGTGCCAGCAGCGCCAGGGAGGGGAGCTCCTATAATTCACCCCTCCACTTT
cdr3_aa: CASSAREGSSYNSPLHF

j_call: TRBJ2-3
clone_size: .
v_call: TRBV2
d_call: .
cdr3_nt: TGTGCCAGCAGTGAATTTGAGTCCCCAGATACGCAGTATTTT
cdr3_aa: CASSEFESPDTQYF

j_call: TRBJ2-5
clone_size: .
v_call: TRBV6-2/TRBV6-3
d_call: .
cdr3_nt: TGTGCCAGCAGTTTAGCGGACCCCCGGGAGACCCAGTACTTC
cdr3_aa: CASSLADPRETQYF

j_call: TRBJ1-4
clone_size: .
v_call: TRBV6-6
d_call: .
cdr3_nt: TGTGCCAGCAAAAGGGGCCCGGGAGCCGATGAAAAACTGTTTTTT
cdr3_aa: CASKRGPGADEKLFF

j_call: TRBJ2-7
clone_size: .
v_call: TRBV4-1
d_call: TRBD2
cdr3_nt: TGCGCCAGCAGCCAAGATCGGGGTAGCGGGGGGGTATCTTACGAGCAGTACTTC
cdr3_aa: CASSQDRGSGGVSYEQYF

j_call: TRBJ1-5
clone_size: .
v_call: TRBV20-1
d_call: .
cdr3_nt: TGCAGTGCTAGTCCCGGCGGAGATAGCAATCAGCCCCAGCATTTT
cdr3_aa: CSASPGGDSNQPQHF

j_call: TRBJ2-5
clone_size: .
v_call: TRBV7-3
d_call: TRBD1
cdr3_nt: TGTGCCAGCAGCTCCGGGACAGGGGTTGAGACCCAGTACTTC
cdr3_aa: CASSSGTGVETQYF

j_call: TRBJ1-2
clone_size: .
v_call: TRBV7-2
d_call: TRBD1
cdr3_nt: TGTGCCAGCAGCTCTCGGACAGGGGACAACTATGGCTACACCTTC
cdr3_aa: CASSSRTGDNYGYTF

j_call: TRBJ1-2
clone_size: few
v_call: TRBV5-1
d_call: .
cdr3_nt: TGCGCCAGCAGCCCAAATCAGAACCCCTATGGCTACACCTTC
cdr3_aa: CASSPNQNPYGYTF

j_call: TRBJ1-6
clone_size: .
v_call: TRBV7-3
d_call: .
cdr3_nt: TGTGCCAGCAGCTTACAGGGTGGGAATTCACCCCTCCACTTT
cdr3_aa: CASSLQGGNSPLHF

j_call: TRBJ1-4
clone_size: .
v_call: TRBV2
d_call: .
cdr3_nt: TGTGCCATAAACCGGGGAACTAATGAAAAACTGTTTTTT
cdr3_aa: CAINRGTNEKLFF

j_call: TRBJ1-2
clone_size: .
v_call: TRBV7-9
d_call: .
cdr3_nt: TGTGCCAGCAGCTTACAGGGCCCCAATGGCTACACCTTC
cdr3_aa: CASSLQGPNGYTF

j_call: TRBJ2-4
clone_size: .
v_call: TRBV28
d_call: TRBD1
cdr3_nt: TGTGCCAGCAGTTTTAGACAGGGGGCCAAAAACATTCAGTACTTC
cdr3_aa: CASSFRQGAKNIQYF

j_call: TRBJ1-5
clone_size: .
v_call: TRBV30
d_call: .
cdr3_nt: TGTGCCTGGAGTGATACTACTCCTAATCAGCCCCAGCATTTT
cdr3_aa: CAWSDTTPNQPQHF

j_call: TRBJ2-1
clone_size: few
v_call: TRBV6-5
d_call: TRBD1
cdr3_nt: TGTGCCAGCATGCCCGTTGGGACAGGGGGGGGTGAGCAGTTCTTC
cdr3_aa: CASMPVGTGGGEQFF